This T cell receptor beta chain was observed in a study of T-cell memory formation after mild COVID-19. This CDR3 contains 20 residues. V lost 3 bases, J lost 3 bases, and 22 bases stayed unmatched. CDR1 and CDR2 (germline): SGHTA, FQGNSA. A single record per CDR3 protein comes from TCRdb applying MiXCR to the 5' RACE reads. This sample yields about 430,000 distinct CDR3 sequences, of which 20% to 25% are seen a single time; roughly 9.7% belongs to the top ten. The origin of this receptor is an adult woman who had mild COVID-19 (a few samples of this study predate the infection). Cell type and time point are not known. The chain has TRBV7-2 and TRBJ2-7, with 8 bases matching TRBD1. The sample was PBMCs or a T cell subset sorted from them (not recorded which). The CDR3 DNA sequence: TGTGCCAGCAGCTTGTTCGGGGCAGGGGGCTTACCTAACAAGGGCTACGAGCAGTACTTC. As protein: CASSLFGAGGLPNKGYEQYF.